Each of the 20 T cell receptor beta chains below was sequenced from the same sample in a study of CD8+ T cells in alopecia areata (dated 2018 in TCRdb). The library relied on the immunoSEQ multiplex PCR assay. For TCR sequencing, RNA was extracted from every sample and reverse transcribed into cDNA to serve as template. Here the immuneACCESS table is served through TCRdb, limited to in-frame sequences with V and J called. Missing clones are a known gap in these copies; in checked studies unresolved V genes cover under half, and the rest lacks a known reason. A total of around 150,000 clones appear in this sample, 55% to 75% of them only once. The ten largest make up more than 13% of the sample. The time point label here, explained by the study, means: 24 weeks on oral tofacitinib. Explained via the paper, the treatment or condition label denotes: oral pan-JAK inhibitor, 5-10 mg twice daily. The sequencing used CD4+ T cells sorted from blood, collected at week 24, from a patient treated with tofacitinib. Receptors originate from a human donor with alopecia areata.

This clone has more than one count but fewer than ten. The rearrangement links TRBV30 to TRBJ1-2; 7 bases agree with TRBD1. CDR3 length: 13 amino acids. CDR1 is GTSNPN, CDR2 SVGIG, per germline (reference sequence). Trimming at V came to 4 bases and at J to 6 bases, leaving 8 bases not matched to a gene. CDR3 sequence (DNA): TGTGCCTGGAAGAAGTGGCAGGGGGATGGCTACACCTTC. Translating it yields CAWKKWQGDGYTF.

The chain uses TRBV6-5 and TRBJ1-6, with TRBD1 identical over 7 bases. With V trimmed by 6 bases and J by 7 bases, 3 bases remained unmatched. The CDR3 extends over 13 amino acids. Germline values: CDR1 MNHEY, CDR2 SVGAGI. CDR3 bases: TGTGCCAGCAGGGACAGGAGGAATTCACCCCTCCACTTT. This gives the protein CASRDRRNSPLHF.

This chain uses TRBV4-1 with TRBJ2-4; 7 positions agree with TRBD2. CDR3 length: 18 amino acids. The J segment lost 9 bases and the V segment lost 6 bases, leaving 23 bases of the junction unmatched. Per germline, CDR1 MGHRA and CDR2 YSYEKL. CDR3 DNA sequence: TGCGCCAGCAGTCCGGGGGGTATCCTAAACACGGACCAGACCATTCAGTACTTC. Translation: CASSPGGILNTDQTIQYF.

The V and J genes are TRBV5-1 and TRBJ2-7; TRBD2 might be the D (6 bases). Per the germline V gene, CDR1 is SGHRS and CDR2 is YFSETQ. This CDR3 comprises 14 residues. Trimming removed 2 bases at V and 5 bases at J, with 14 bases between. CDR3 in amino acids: CASSFGGSGNEQYF. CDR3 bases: TGCGCCAGCAGCTTCGGGGGATCTGGTAACGAGCAGTACTTC.

DNA for the CDR3: TGTGCCTGGAGTGTAATTGGATACTCCTACGAGCAGTACTTC. Residues: CAWSVIGYSYEQYF. The chain links TRBV30 to TRBJ2-7; no reliable D call. The V end lost 0 bases, the J end lost 0 bases, and 9 bases lay between the germline ends. The CDR3 sequence is 14 residues long. CDR1 and CDR2 (germline): GTSNPN, SVGIG (reference sequence).

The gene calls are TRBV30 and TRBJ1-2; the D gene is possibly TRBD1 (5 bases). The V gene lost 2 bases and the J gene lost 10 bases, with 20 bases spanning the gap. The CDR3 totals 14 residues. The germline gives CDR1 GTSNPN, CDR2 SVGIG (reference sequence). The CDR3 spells CAWSHSGGRAFYTF. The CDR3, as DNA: TGTGCCTGGAGTCATAGTGGGGGAAGAGCCTTCTACACCTTC. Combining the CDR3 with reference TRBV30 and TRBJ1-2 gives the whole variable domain SQTIHQWPATLVQPVGSPLSLECTVEGTSNPNLYWYRQAAGRGLQLLFYSVGIGQISSEVPQNLSASRPQDRQFILSSKKLLLSDSGFYLCAWSHSGGRAFYTFGSGTRLTVV.

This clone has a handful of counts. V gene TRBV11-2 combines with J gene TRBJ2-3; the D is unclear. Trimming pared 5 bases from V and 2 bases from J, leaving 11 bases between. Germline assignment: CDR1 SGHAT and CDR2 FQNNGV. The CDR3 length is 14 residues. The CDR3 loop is CASSRLLDTDTQYF. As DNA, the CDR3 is TGTGCCAGCAGCCGACTCCTAGACACAGATACGCAGTATTTT.

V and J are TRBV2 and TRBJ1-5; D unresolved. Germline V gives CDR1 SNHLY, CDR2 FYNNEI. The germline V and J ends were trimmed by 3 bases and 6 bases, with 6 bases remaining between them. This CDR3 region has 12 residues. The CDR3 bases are TGTGCCAGCAGTGATGACGGTCAGCCCCAGCATTTT. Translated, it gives CASSDDGQPQHF.

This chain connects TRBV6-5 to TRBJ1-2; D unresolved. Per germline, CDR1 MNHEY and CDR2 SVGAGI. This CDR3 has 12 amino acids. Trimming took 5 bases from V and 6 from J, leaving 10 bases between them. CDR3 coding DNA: TGTGCCAGCAGTACCCCCAGGAATGGCTACACCTTC. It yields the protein CASSTPRNGYTF.

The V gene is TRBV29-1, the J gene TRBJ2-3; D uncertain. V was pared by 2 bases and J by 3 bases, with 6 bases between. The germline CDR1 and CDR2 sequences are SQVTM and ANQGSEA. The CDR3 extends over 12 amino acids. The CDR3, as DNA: TGCAGCGTTGAAACGAGTACAGATACGCAGTATTTT. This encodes CSVETSTDTQYF.

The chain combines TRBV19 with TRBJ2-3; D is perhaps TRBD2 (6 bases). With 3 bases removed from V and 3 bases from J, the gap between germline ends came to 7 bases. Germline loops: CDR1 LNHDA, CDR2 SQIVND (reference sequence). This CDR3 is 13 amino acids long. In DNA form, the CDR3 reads TGTGCCAGTAGTATGGGGAGGACAGATACGCAGTATTTT. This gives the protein CASSMGRTDTQYF.

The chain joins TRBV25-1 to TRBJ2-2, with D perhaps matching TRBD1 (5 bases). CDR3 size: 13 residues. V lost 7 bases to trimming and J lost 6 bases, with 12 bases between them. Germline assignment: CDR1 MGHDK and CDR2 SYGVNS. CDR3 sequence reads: CASIRDPSGELFF. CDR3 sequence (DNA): TGTGCCAGCATCAGGGATCCGTCCGGGGAGCTGTTTTTT.

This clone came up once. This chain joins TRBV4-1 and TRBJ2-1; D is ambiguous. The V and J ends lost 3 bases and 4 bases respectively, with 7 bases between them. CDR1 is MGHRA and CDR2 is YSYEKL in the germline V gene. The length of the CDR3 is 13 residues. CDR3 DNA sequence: TGCGCCAGCAGCCAGGGGTGGTACAATGAGCAGTTCTTC. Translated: CASSQGWYNEQFF.

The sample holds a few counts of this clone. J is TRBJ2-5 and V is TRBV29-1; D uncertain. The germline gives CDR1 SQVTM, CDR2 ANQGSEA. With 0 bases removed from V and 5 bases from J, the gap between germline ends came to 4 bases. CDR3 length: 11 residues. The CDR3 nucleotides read TGCAGCGTTGAAGATTGGGAGACCCAGTACTTC. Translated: CSVEDWETQYF.

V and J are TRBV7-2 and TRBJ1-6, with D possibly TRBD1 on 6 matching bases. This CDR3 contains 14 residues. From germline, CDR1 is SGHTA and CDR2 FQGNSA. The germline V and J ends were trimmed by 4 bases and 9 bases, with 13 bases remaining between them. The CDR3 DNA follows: TGTGCCAGCAGCTCCCCGGGACAACGTTCACCCCTCCACTTT. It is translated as CASSSPGQRSPLHF.

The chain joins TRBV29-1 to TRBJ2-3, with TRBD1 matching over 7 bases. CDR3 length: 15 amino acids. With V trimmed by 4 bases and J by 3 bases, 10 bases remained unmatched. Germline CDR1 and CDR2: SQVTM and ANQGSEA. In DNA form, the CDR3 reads TGCAGCGTTGTTGGGGGACAGAAGGGAACAGATACGCAGTATTTT. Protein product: CSVVGGQKGTDTQYF.

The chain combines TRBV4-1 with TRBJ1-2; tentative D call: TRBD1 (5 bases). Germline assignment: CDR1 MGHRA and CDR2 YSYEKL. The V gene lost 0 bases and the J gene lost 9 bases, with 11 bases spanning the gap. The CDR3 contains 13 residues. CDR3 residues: CASSQERGFSYTF. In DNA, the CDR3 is TGCGCCAGCAGCCAAGAAAGGGGTTTCAGCTACACCTTC.

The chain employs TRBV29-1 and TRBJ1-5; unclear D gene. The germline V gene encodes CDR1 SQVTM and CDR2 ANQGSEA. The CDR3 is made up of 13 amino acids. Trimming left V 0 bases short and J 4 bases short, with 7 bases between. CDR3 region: CSVEESENQPQHF. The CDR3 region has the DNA TGCAGCGTTGAAGAGTCGGAAAATCAGCCCCAGCATTTT.

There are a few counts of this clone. CDR3 sequence: CASSATRGETQYF. CDR3 nucleotide sequence: TGTGCCAGCAGCGCGACCCGGGGAGAGACCCAGTACTTC. The chain uses TRBV7-2 and TRBJ2-5; TRBD2 is a possible D gene (5 bases). Trimming stripped 5 bases from V and 4 bases from J, with 11 bases between. The CDR3 extends over 13 amino acids. Germline assignment: CDR1 SGHTA and CDR2 FQGNSA.

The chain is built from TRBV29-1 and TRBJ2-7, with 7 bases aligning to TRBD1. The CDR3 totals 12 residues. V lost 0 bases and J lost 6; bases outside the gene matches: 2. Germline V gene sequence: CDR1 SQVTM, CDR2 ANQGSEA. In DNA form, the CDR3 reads TGCAGCGTTGAAGAGGACAGGAGCGAGCAGTACTTC. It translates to CSVEEDRSEQYF.